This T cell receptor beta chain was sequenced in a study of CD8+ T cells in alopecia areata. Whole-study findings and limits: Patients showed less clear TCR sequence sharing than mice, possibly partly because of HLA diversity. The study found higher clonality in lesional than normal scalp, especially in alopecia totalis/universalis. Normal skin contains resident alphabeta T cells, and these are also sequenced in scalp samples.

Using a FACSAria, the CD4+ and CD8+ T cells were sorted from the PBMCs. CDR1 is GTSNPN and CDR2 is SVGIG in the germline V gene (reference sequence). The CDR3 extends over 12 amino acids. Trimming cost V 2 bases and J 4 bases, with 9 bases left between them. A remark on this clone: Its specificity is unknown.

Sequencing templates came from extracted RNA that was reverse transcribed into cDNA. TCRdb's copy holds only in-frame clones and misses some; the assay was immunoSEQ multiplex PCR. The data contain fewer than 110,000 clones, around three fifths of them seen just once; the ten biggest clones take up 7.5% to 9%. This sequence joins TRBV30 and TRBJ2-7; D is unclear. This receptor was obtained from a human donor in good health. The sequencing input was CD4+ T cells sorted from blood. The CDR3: CAWSPGGYEQYF. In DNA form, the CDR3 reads TGTGCCTGGAGTCCTGGTGGGTACGAGCAGTACTTC.